This T cell receptor (beta chain) was observed in a study of T-cell reconstitution after alpha-beta-depleted transplantation in children. Construction of the TCRbeta library involved unique molecular identifiers. MiXCR was run by TCRdb on the PCR reads, yielding one entry per CDR3 protein. The sample lists 700,000 or so distinct CDR3 sequences, approximately 14% occurring once. This clonotype showed up many times. No antigen is known for it. CDR3 length: 13 amino acids. Germline V gives CDR1 DFQATT, CDR2 SNEGSKA (reference sequence). Study-wide points: Where alpha-beta T cells came from about two months after transplant was reportedly several hundred expanded graft clones. Once a year had passed after transplant, T-cell counts and diversity came mostly from newly produced T cells.

The sequenced sample was PBMCs, obtained before TCRalphabeta/CD19-depleted stem cell transplant. This chain uses TRBV20-1 with TRBJ2-2, with TRBD2 matching 7 bases. The sequence was collected from a girl aged 2-10 years with congenital amegakaryocytic thrombocytopenia, due to receive a stem cell transplant. This CDR3 reads CGAAGLRTGELFF. DNA of the CDR3: TGCGGCGCAGCGGGACTAAGGACCGGGGAGCTGTTTTTT.